This note documents a single TCR beta chain sequence. The CDR3 end is not reached by the read, which stops 3 residues before it; the germline J gene fills it in. Some clones are missing from TCRdb's copy, which holds only in-frame ones; the method was immunoSEQ multiplex PCR. The specimen's table records approximately 23,000 clones. This record comes from a study of T cells in women clearing cervical HPV infection. Looking at the study overall: Cases: HPV16-related CIN3 or worse on histology, a couple of invasive cancers. Controls' single incident HPV16 infection cleared within 12 months without precancer. Only a few women had HLA typing results available.

The length of the CDR3 is 15 residues. V lost 7 bases, J lost 2 bases, and 17 bases lay in between. The TCR sequence derives from a woman aged 18-70 years with a cervical HPV16 infection that either progressed to CIN3+ or cleared (not recorded which). The sequenced sample consisted of blood buffy coat. The gene calls are TRBV12-3 or TRBV12-4 and TRBJ1-2, with D possibly matching TRBD1 (6 bases). The part of the CDR3 DNA that was read is TGTGCCAGCACCCTGGGGGCAGGGGTAAACTATGGC. Residues: CASTLGAGVNYG. The complete CDR3 protein is CASTLGAGVNYGYTF.